This is a list of T cell receptor beta chains from one sample in a study of blood T cell repertoires in COVID-19. Measured with immunoSEQ multiplex PCR; TCRdb has only the in-frame clones, and not every one. The sample consists of under 200,000 clones, approximately 90% of them appearing once. Sequencing used peripheral blood. The receptors originated from a man aged 50-59 years with acute or convalescent COVID-19. The CDR3 runs from the conserved cysteine through the conserved F or W. The D gene is left open where the match is weak. Clone size is stated in some rows and not others, as once, few, many or a class when expanded.

v_call,j_call,d_call,clone_size,cdr3_nt,cdr3_aa
TRBV18,TRBJ1-5,TRBD1,once,TGTGCCAGCTCACGTGGACAGGGTCAGGAACAGCCCCAGCATTTT,CASSRGQGQEQPQHF
TRBV27,TRBJ2-7,TRBD2,few,TGTGCCAGCAGTCCTCCACCGGGACTAGCGGGATGGTACGAGCAGTACTTC,CASSPPPGLAGWYEQYF
TRBV27,TRBJ1-6,.,.,TGTGCCAGCAGTCCAACCCGAGCTCCCCTCCACTTT,CASSPTRAPLHF
TRBV11-2,TRBJ2-5,TRBD1,.,TGTGCCAGCAGCCTAGGACAGGTGGAGACCCAGTACTTC,CASSLGQVETQYF
TRBV7-2,TRBJ2-2,TRBD2,.,TGTGCCAGCAGCTTAAGCGGGAGGGTCACCGGGGAGCTGTTTTTT,CASSLSGRVTGELFF
TRBV6-1,TRBJ1-5,.,.,TGTGCCAGCAGTGAGGGGAGGGGACAGCCCCAGCATTTT,CASSEGRGQPQHF
TRBV9,TRBJ1-4,TRBD1,.,TGTGCCAGCAGCCCCACGACAGGGGGCGGGGGAAGGCTGTTTTTT,CASSPTTGGGGRLFF
TRBV19,TRBJ2-3,.,once,TGTGCCAGTAGTATTCTAGGCGGGATTGATACGCAGTATTTT,CASSILGGIDTQYF
TRBV27,TRBJ1-6,.,once,TGTGCCAGCAGTTACAGGATGCCCTATAATTCACCCCTCCACTTT,CASSYRMPYNSPLHF
TRBV11-2,TRBJ2-1,.,.,TGTGCCAGCAGCAGCTACCTTAGGGGGAATGAGCAGTTCTTC,CASSSYLRGNEQFF
TRBV3-1/TRBV3-2,TRBJ2-1,.,.,TGTGCCAGCAGCCAAGAGTCGTGGCAGCAGTTCTTC,CASSQESWQQFF
TRBV2,TRBJ1-5,.,.,TGTGCCAGCAGTGGAGTGACAGTAAATAGCAATCAGCCCCAGCATTTT,CASSGVTVNSNQPQHF
TRBV29-1,TRBJ1-4,.,.,TGCAGCGTTGAAGATTCGGGGGAGCGGGGTGAAAAACTGTTTTTT,CSVEDSGERGEKLFF
TRBV5-8,TRBJ1-2,TRBD1,.,TGTGCCAGCAGCTTGTATAGGGGACAGTCCTATGGCTACACCTTC,CASSLYRGQSYGYTF
TRBV7-2,TRBJ1-2,TRBD1,.,TGTGCCAGCAGCTTAGCATCTTGGGGACAGCGGGGCTACACCTTC,CASSLASWGQRGYTF
TRBV5-4,TRBJ2-2,.,.,TGTGCCAGCAGCGTCGACAGTTTCCCGAACACCGGGGAGCTGTTTTTT,CASSVDSFPNTGELFF
TRBV6-5,TRBJ1-6,.,.,TGTGCCAGCAGAGGCGGACGGGGAAATTCACCCCTCCACTTT,CASRGGRGNSPLHF
TRBV7-2,TRBJ1-5,.,.,TGTGCCAGCAGCAGTGGAACAGTCAATCAGCCCCAGCATTTT,CASSSGTVNQPQHF
TRBV3-1/TRBV3-2,TRBJ2-1,.,once,TGTGCCAGCAGCCAGAATCCGGGACTCCGCTACAATGAGCAGTTCTTC,CASSQNPGLRYNEQFF
TRBV5-6,TRBJ2-5,TRBD1,.,TGTGCCAGCAGCTTGATGACAGGGGGCAGGGAGACCCAGTACTTC,CASSLMTGGRETQYF
TRBV7-2,TRBJ2-7,TRBD2,.,TGTGCCAGCAGCCCAAGACCTGGACTAGCGGGAGGGTGGTACGAGCAGTACTTC,CASSPRPGLAGGWYEQYF
TRBV7-6,TRBJ2-3,.,once,TGTGCCAGCAGCTTATTGGCTCCCACCGCCGCAGATACGCAGTATTTT,CASSLLAPTAADTQYF
TRBV9,TRBJ2-5,TRBD1,.,TGTGCCAGCAGTGTAACACAGGGGGCGAGAGAGACCCAGTACTTC,CASSVTQGARETQYF
TRBV9,TRBJ2-3,TRBD2,.,TGTGCCAGCAGCGTAGGGGTAGCGGGGGCAACAGATACGCAGTATTTT,CASSVGVAGATDTQYF
TRBV10-3,TRBJ1-6,.,.,TGTGCCATCAGTGAGCGGGGAAATTCACCCCTCCACTTT,CAISERGNSPLHF
TRBV7-3,TRBJ2-2,.,.,TGTGCCAGCAGCAACACAGGGACGGATGGCGGGGAGCTGTTTTTT,CASSNTGTDGGELFF
TRBV18,TRBJ2-5,TRBD2,once,TGTGCCAGCTCACCATTGGCGCTAGCGGACACCCAAGAGACCCAGTACTTC,CASSPLALADTQETQYF
TRBV2,TRBJ2-1,TRBD1,.,TGTGCCAGCAGCCCGGGACAGGGTAAGATCTTC,CASSPGQGKIF
TRBV27,TRBJ1-2,.,.,TGTGCCAGCAGGCTTCGGGACACCTCCGAAACCGCAGGCTACACCTTC,CASRLRDTSETAGYTF
TRBV10-1,TRBJ2-3,.,.,TGCGCCAGCAGTCCGACTAGACGCGATACGCAGTATTTT,CASSPTRRDTQYF
TRBV27,TRBJ1-6,.,.,TGTGCCAGCACTCTATACCCATCGGATTCACCCCTCCACTTT,CASTLYPSDSPLHF